The 29 T cell receptor beta chains given below trace back to one sample, sequenced in a study of T cells in Graves' hyperthyroidism and ophthalmopathy. Using RNA transcripts as the source, TCR beta CDR3 regions were amplified. A first-round RT-PCR of the TCR CDR3 used the HTBI primer set. TCRdb reanalysed the multiplex PCR reads using MiXCR and keeps one entry per CDR3 protein. This table holds around 270,000 distinct CDR3 sequences, less than 20% found once. Material: blood. Receptors originate from a man aged 45 to 65 with Graves' ophthalmopathy.

The V gene is TRBV6-1, the J gene TRBJ2-7; 7 bases fit TRBD1. V shed 2 bases and J 1 base; nucleotides not matched to a gene: 2. This CDR3 region has 14 residues. The germline CDR1 and CDR2 sequences are MNHNS and SASEGT. The CDR3 loop is CASSEQGVSYEQYF. The DNA for the CDR3 is TGTGCCAGCAGTGAACAGGGGGTATCCTACGAGCAGTACTTC.

The chain links TRBV24-1 to TRBJ2-7; D gene ambiguous. CDR1 is KGHDR, CDR2 SFDVKD, per germline. With 0 bases removed from V and 6 bases from J, the gap between germline ends came to 2 bases. The CDR3 consists of 11 residues. The DNA for the CDR3 is TGTGCCACCAGTGATTTGGCCGAGCAGTACTTC. Translated: CATSDLAEQYF.

The rearrangement joins TRBV5-4 to TRBJ2-2; D ambiguous. The V gene lost 0 bases and the J gene lost 0 bases, with 6 bases spanning the gap. The germline CDR1 and CDR2 sequences are SGHNT and YYREEE (reference sequence). The CDR3 has 15 amino acids. Here the CDR3 reads CASSLEGSNTGELFF. In DNA, the CDR3 is TGTGCCAGCAGCTTGGAAGGGTCGAACACCGGGGAGCTGTTTTTT.

This chain uses TRBV7-3 with TRBJ2-3; D is ambiguous. This CDR3 region has 14 residues. Germline assignment: CDR1 SGHTA and CDR2 FQGTGA. V was trimmed by 5 bases and J by 6 bases, leaving 15 bases between them. The CDR3 reads CASSLVGQRDTQYF. Here the CDR3 DNA reads TGTGCCAGCAGCCTTGTCGGCCAACGGGATACGCAGTATTTT.

This clonotype was detected only a few times. This chain uses TRBV5-1 with TRBJ2-1, with D perhaps matching TRBD2 (5 bases). Germline V gives CDR1 SGHRS, CDR2 YFSETQ. This CDR3 comprises 15 residues. The V and J ends lost 4 bases and 3 bases respectively, with 14 bases between them. CDR3 sequence: CASSRDGGVYNEQFF. CDR3 coding DNA: TGCGCCAGCAGCAGAGACGGAGGTGTCTACAATGAGCAGTTCTTC.

J is TRBJ2-5 and V is TRBV29-1; TRBD1 is a possible D gene (5 bases). CDR1 and CDR2 (germline): SQVTM, ANQGSEA. Trimming pared 3 bases from V and 7 bases from J, leaving 12 bases between. There are 12 residues in the CDR3. The CDR3 coding sequence is TGCAGCGTTGAGGGGCAGGGCGGGACCCAGTACTTC. It specifies CSVEGQGGTQYF. Complete variable domain (other parts from reference TRBV29-1 and TRBJ2-5): SAVISQKPSRDICQRGTSLTIQCQVDSQVTMMFWYRQQPGQSLTLIATANQGSEATYESGFVIDKFPISRPNLTFSTLTVSNMSPEDSSIYLCSVEGQGGTQYFGPGTRLLVL.

This clonotype was seen only a few times. This chain uses TRBV4-2 with TRBJ2-7, with 9 bases that match TRBD2. V shed 4 bases, J shed 2 bases, and the junction held 21 bases outside the gene matches. This CDR3 comprises 20 residues. Germline CDR1 is LGHNA and CDR2 is YNFKEQ. The DNA of the CDR3 is TGTGCCAGCAGCCCTGAGGCCAGCGGGAGGCTACAAATACGAGCCTACGAGCAGTACTTC. The encoded protein is CASSPEASGRLQIRAYEQYF.

This clonotype has only a few counts. The chain joins TRBV18 to TRBJ2-2, with 12 nucleotides matching TRBD2. The V gene's germline CDR1 is KGHSH and CDR2 LQKENI. CDR3 length: 17 residues. The V gene end was trimmed by 5 bases and the J gene end by 0 bases; junction bases not matched to a gene: 4. The CDR3 loop is CASSSGLAGSNTGELFF. CDR3 nucleotides: TGTGCCAGCTCATCCGGACTAGCGGGATCGAACACCGGGGAGCTGTTTTTT.

The sample holds many counts of this clonotype. The genes are TRBV20-1 and TRBJ1-2, with D possibly being TRBD1 (6 bases). V lost 6 bases, J lost 4 bases, and 18 bases lay in between. Germline V lookup: CDR1 DFQATT, CDR2 SNEGSKA (reference sequence). The CDR3 is 14 residues long. In DNA form, the CDR3 reads TGCAGTGCGAGAAACAGGGCTATCGGCTATGGCTACACCTTC. Its protein is CSARNRAIGYGYTF.

On this clonotype itself: A read error may be the cause here, since a much bigger clone is one base away. This chain uses TRBV6-1 with TRBJ1-1, with TRBD1 matching 9 bases. The length of the CDR3 is 14 residues. The germline gives CDR1 MNHNS, CDR2 SASEGT. The CDR3 loop is CASSETGGGTEALF. CDR3 DNA sequence: TGTGCCAGCAGTGAGACAGGGGGGGGCACTGAAGCTCTCTTT.

The sample holds many counts of this clonotype. The V and J genes are TRBV11-2 and TRBJ2-5; the D gene is possibly TRBD1 (5 bases). The CDR3 length is 12 residues. Deletions cut 5 bases from V and 5 bases from J, with 9 bases between. CDR1 is SGHAT, CDR2 FQNNGV, per germline. As DNA, the CDR3 is TGTGCCAGCAGCCAGACAGCTGAGACCCAGTACTTC. Translation gives CASSQTAETQYF.

V gene TRBV10-3 combines with J gene TRBJ2-3; no reliable D call. The CDR3 sequence is 14 residues long. Germline V CDR1 and CDR2: ENHRY, SYGVKD. V gave up 2 bases and J gave up 2 bases, with 8 bases separating them. The CDR3 bases are TGTGCCATCAGTGAGAGGGCTAACACAGATACGCAGTATTTT. Its translation: CAISERANTDTQYF.

The chain employs TRBV12-3 or TRBV12-4 and TRBJ2-1; TRBD1 agrees at 11 bases. J gave up 4 bases and V 4 bases, and 24 bases lay outside the gene matches. This CDR3 has 22 residues. CDR3 residues: CASSSGQGGLTSPLQLYNEQFF. The CDR3 DNA follows: TGTGCCAGCAGTTCGGGACAGGGGGGATTGACTAGCCCTTTACAACTATACAATGAGCAGTTCTTC.

The chain uses TRBV28 and TRBJ2-7; D unresolved. The CDR3 consists of 15 residues. The germline V gene encodes CDR1 MDHEN and CDR2 SYDVKM. V was clipped by 2 bases and J by 2 bases, with 13 bases between them. In DNA form, the CDR3 reads TGTGCCAGCAGTTTAGGTCGAAATCATGCCTACGAGCAGTACTTC. Protein: CASSLGRNHAYEQYF.

The rearrangement links TRBV6-2 or TRBV6-3 to TRBJ2-3; D may correspond to TRBD1 or TRBD2 (5 bases each). CDR1 and CDR2 from the germline V gene are MNHEY and SVGEGT. The CDR3 extends over 14 amino acids. V dropped 4 bases and J dropped 6 bases, with 14 bases sitting between them. CDR3 region: CASSSGTIRDTQYF. The CDR3 DNA reads TGTGCCAGCAGTTCCGGGACCATCAGGGATACGCAGTATTTT.

Only a few counts were recorded for this clonotype. The chain uses TRBV4-1 and TRBJ1-1; 10 bases match TRBD1. With V trimmed by 2 bases and J by 5 bases, 5 bases remained unmatched. Germline values: CDR1 MGHRA, CDR2 YSYEKL. The CDR3 is 15 amino acids. CDR3 coding DNA: TGCGCCAGCAGCCAACCCGGGACAGGGGCGACTGAAGCTTTCTTT. Its protein is CASSQPGTGATEAFF.

This clonotype was seen repeatedly, ten times or more. V gene TRBV7-9 combines with J gene TRBJ2-1, with 7 bases that match TRBD2. Germline V gene lookup returns CDR1 SEHNR and CDR2 FQNEAQ (reference sequence). The CDR3 spans 14 residues. V lost 6 bases and J lost 8; bases outside the gene matches: 10. DNA of the CDR3: TGTGCCAGCAGTAGGAGCGGGATCAGGGATGAGCAGTTCTTC. Encoded protein: CASSRSGIRDEQFF. Filled out from reference TRBV7-9 and TRBJ2-1, the complete variable domain reads DTGVSQNPRHKITKRGQNVTFRCDPISEHNRLYWYRQTLGQGPEFLTYFQNEAQLEKSRLLSDRFSAERPKGSFSTLEIQRTEQGDSAMYLCASSRSGIRDEQFFGPGTRLTVL.

The CDR3 sequence is CASSRTSGRAPDTQYF. As DNA, the CDR3 is TGCGCCAGCAGCAGGACTAGCGGGAGGGCCCCGGATACGCAGTATTTT. This chain uses TRBV5-1 with TRBJ2-3, with 15 bases aligning to TRBD2. The ends lost 4 bases at V and 6 bases at J; junction bases unmatched: 6. Looked up from germline, CDR1 is SGHRS and CDR2 is YFSETQ. This CDR3 region has 16 residues.

The chain has TRBV20-1 and TRBJ2-7; D possibly corresponds to TRBD2 (6 bases). In germline, CDR1 is DFQATT, CDR2 SNEGSKA (reference sequence). CDR3 size: 13 residues. V lost 0 bases to trimming and J lost 5 bases, with 11 bases between them. CDR3 nucleotides: TGCAGTGCTAGAGATCGGGGGAACAACGAGCAGTACTTC. The encoded protein is CSARDRGNNEQYF.

This rearrangement joins TRBV12-3 or TRBV12-4 to TRBJ2-3; 10 bases agree with TRBD2. The length of the CDR3 is 14 residues. The J segment lost 4 bases and the V segment lost 8 bases, leaving 6 bases of the junction unmatched. The CDR3 loop is CASQFSGRPDTQYF. CDR3 in DNA: TGTGCCAGCCAGTTTAGCGGGAGGCCAGATACGCAGTATTTT.

The CDR3 nucleotides are TGCAGTGCTGTGGACAGCGGGAGTGCATTCGGCAATGAGCAGTTCTTC. Translating gives CSAVDSGSAFGNEQFF. The chain joins TRBV20-1 to TRBJ2-1; TRBD2 agrees at 8 bases. With V trimmed by 5 bases and J by 6 bases, 15 bases remained unmatched. Per the germline V gene, CDR1 is DFQATT and CDR2 is SNEGSKA (reference sequence). The CDR3 totals 16 residues.

This clonotype came up many times. The chain employs TRBV2 and TRBJ2-3; 13 bases align to TRBD2. Trimming at V came to 6 bases and at J to 2 bases, leaving 2 bases not matched to a gene. The CDR3 length is 15 residues. CDR1 is SNHLY, CDR2 FYNNEI, per germline. As DNA, the CDR3 is TGTGCCAGCAGGGGGACTAGCGGGACCACAGATACGCAGTATTTT. Translated: CASRGTSGTTDTQYF.

This clonotype showed up many times. The chain combines TRBV11-1 with TRBJ2-1; D call uncertain. The V end was cut by 1 base, the J end by 5 bases, with 12 bases between. Per the germline V gene, CDR1 is SGHAT and CDR2 is FQDESV (reference sequence). The CDR3 sequence is 15 residues long. The CDR3 region is CASSLDTYADNEQFF. The CDR3 bases are TGTGCCAGCAGCTTAGATACTTATGCGGACAATGAGCAGTTCTTC.

In this sample, this clonotype turned up many times. V and J are TRBV20-1 and TRBJ2-2, with 8 bases lining up with TRBD2. Germline V gene sequence: CDR1 DFQATT, CDR2 SNEGSKA (reference sequence). CDR3 length: 15 residues. V gave up 6 bases and J gave up 0 bases; unmatched junction bases: 6. CDR3 residues: CSATKTSANTGELFF. The CDR3 nucleotides read TGCAGTGCCACGAAGACTAGCGCGAACACCGGGGAGCTGTTTTTT.

This clonotype was seen only a few times. J is TRBJ2-7 and V is TRBV4-1, with 8 bases matching TRBD1. This CDR3 spans 14 amino acids. V shed 5 bases, J shed 3 bases, and the junction held 6 bases outside the gene matches. Germline V CDR1 and CDR2: MGHRA, YSYEKL. The CDR3 sequence: CASSFRTGIYEQYF. The CDR3 coding sequence is TGCGCCAGCAGCTTCCGGACAGGGATCTACGAGCAGTACTTC.

The sample holds many counts of this clonotype. The rearrangement joins TRBV30 to TRBJ2-7, with 8 bases identical to TRBD1. The germline CDR1 and CDR2 sequences are GTSNPN and SVGIG (reference sequence). This CDR3 is built from 13 residues. Trimming at V came to 4 bases and at J to 6 bases, leaving 8 bases not matched to a gene. The CDR3 DNA reads TGTGCCTGGACCGGGGACAGGCTGGGCGAGCAGTACTTC. It translates to CAWTGDRLGEQYF.

The chain employs TRBV20-1 and TRBJ2-3; the D call may be TRBD1 or TRBD2 (5 bases each). The germline CDR1 and CDR2 sequences are DFQATT and SNEGSKA (reference sequence). This CDR3 has 15 amino acids. Trimming removed 5 bases from V and 5 bases from J, with 20 bases in between. CDR3 sequence: CSALGTSRKVDTQYF. CDR3 sequence (DNA): TGCAGTGCTCTCGGGACCTCGCGGAAGGTAGATACGCAGTATTTT.

The chain links TRBV20-1 to TRBJ1-2; 7 nucleotides align to TRBD1. Trimming cost V 0 bases and J 4 bases; bases outside gene matches: 8. Germline CDR1 DFQATT, CDR2 SNEGSKA (reference sequence). CDR3 size: 15 residues. CDR3 nucleotides: TGCAGTGCTAGAGATACCTTCGGGACAGCCTATGGCTACACCTTC. As protein: CSARDTFGTAYGYTF.

This clonotype has ten or more counts. The V and J genes are TRBV7-2 and TRBJ2-3; tentatively, D is TRBD1 or TRBD2 (5 bases each). The CDR3 sequence is 15 residues long. The V and J ends lost 3 bases and 8 bases respectively, with 18 bases between them. Germline values: CDR1 SGHTA, CDR2 FQGNSA. The CDR3 DNA reads TGTGCCAGCAGCTTGGAAGGGGCGGGCGGAGCTACGCAGTATTTT. Translation: CASSLEGAGGATQYF.